A few counts support the clone carrying this TCR beta chain. Antigen: not known. This record belongs to a study of T cells after yellow fever vaccination. Study conclusions and caveats: Just a small share of clonotypes turned up in the CD4 compartment as well as the CD8 compartment.

As TCR cDNA was made by 5'RACE template switching, a universal primer site and UMIs were added. TCRdb passed the 5' RACE reads through MiXCR, listing each CDR3 protein once. The sample includes hundreds of thousands of distinct CDR3 sequences, approximately 12% of them seen just once. Trimming took off 4 bases at V and 8 bases at J, with 9 bases between the two ends. The CDR3 sequence is 11 residues long. From germline, CDR1 is SGHRS and CDR2 YFSETQ. The sequence was obtained from a man younger than 45 who received the YFV17D yellow fever vaccine. The chain couples TRBV5-1 to TRBJ1-2; D not resolved. Sequenced here: PBMCs, sampled on the day of the yellow fever booster vaccination. The CDR3 reads CASSPDPGYTF. The CDR3 nucleotides are TGCGCCAGCAGCCCTGACCCAGGCTACACCTTC.